The 14 T cell receptor beta chains reported below all come from one sample, sequenced in a study of siplizumab effects on memory and regulatory T cells. Measured with immunoSEQ multiplex PCR; TCRdb has only the in-frame clones, and not every one. The sample records some 100,000 clones, nearly 95% being singletons. Sequencing was done on a sample of non-Treg CD4+ T cells sorted from blood. The receptors derive from a human donor in good health.

The chain employs TRBV9 and TRBJ2-7, with TRBD2 as a possible D gene (6 bases). This CDR3 is built from 14 residues. The V and J ends lost 4 bases and 0 bases respectively, with 11 bases between them. CDR1 is SGDLS, CDR2 YYNGEE, per germline. The CDR3 protein is CASSPGTRSYEQYF. The CDR3 DNA reads as TGTGCCAGCAGCCCCGGGACTCGCTCCTACGAGCAGTACTTC. Full variable domain (missing parts from reference TRBV9 and TRBJ2-7): DSGVTQTPKHLITATGQRVTLRCSPRSGDLSVYWYQQSLDQGLQFLIQYYNGEERAKGNILERFSAQQFPDLHSELNLSSLELGDSALYFCASSPGTRSYEQYFGPGTRLTVT.

This rearrangement joins TRBV6-1 to TRBJ2-1; D unclear. The CDR3 covers 15 residues. Between the trimmed V and J ends, which lost 0 bases and 2 bases, there was a span of 8 bases. Germline V gene data show CDR1 as MNHNS and CDR2 as SASEGT. The CDR3, as DNA: TGTGCCAGCAGTGAAGCTCCCCGGCCCTACAATGAGCAGTTCTTC. This sequence encodes CASSEAPRPYNEQFF.

This chain uses TRBV6-6 with TRBJ2-5, with D tentatively TRBD2 (5 bases). The V gene lost 7 bases and the J gene lost 1 base, with 16 bases spanning the gap. The germline CDR1 and CDR2 sequences are MNHNY and SVGAGI (reference sequence). The CDR3 spans 15 residues. CDR3 in DNA: TGTGCCAGCAATAGCGCCCGGAGGTCCCAAGAGACCCAGTACTTC. As protein: CASNSARRSQETQYF.

This clone is a singleton in its sample. The rearrangement links TRBV19 to TRBJ2-3; no clear D gene. This CDR3 has 13 amino acids. Germline CDR1 reads LNHDA; CDR2 reads SQIVND (reference sequence). The ends were cut back, 7 bases at V and 3 bases at J, with 11 bases in the middle. The CDR3 coding sequence is TGTGCCAGTACCCAATATATTACAGATACGCAGTATTTT. Translation: CASTQYITDTQYF.

The chain joins TRBV11-3 to TRBJ2-3, with 7 bases that match TRBD1. V lost 4 bases to trimming and J lost 3 bases; unmatched junction nucleotides: 4. The CDR3 extends over 14 amino acids. Germline assignment: CDR1 SGHNT and CDR2 YENEEA. The CDR3 is CASSSRTGTDTQYF. CDR3 nucleotide sequence: TGTGCCAGCAGCTCTAGGACAGGAACAGATACGCAGTATTTT. The whole variable domain, filled in from reference TRBV11-3 and TRBJ2-3, reads EAGVVQSPRYKIIEKKQPVAFWCNPISGHNTLYWYLQNLGQGPELLIRYENEEAVDDSQLPKDRFSAERLKGVDSTLKIQPAELGDSAVYLCASSSRTGTDTQYFGPGTRLTVL.

This chain links TRBV6-5 with TRBJ1-1; D is unresolved. The V end was cut by 6 bases, the J end by 1 base, with 9 bases between. CDR1 and CDR2 (germline): MNHEY, SVGAGI. CDR3 length equals 13 residues. CDR3 sequence reads: CASSLSGNTEAFF. CDR3 DNA: TGTGCCAGCAGCCTCAGTGGGAACACTGAAGCTTTCTTT.

The chain recombines TRBV27 with TRBJ1-1, with 9 bases lining up with TRBD1. Germline V lookup: CDR1 MNHEY, CDR2 SMNVEV (reference sequence). V dropped 3 bases and J dropped 9; count of bases not matched to a gene: 8. The CDR3 length is 14 residues. The chain's CDR3 is CASSFETGGTKAFF. The DNA for the CDR3 is TGTGCCAGCAGTTTTGAGACAGGGGGGACTAAAGCTTTCTTT.

The chain couples TRBV18 to TRBJ2-3; TRBD1 aligns across 7 bases. The J segment lost 3 bases and the V segment lost 6 bases, leaving 9 bases of the junction unmatched. CDR1 KGHSH and CDR2 LQKENI come from the germline V gene. The CDR3 runs to 15 residues. Here the CDR3 DNA reads TGTGCCAGCTCCCCTGACAGGGTTGGGACAGATACGCAGTATTTT. Residues: CASSPDRVGTDTQYF.

The rearrangement links TRBV7-8 to TRBJ2-7; D is undetermined. The CDR3 runs to 12 residues. Germline loops: CDR1 SGHVS, CDR2 FQNEAQ. Trimming left V 6 bases short and J 5 bases short, with 11 bases between. The CDR3 loop reads CASSSYLDEQYF. The CDR3 DNA sequence: TGTGCCAGCAGTTCTTACCTCGACGAGCAGTACTTC.

The CDR3 sequence is CASSSRGRGLVYGYTF. The CDR3 nucleotides are TGTGCCAGCAGCTCGAGAGGCCGTGGGCTGGTCTATGGCTACACCTTC. V gene TRBV5-8 combines with J gene TRBJ1-2, with no clear D. Germline-derived CDR1 and CDR2 are SGHTS and YDEGEE. The CDR3 is made up of 16 amino acids. Trimming shortened V by 3 bases and J by 4 bases, and 19 bases separated the two germline ends. Looking up the rest from reference TRBV5-8 and TRBJ1-2 gives the full variable domain: EAGVTQSPTHLIKTRGQQATLRCSPISGHTSVYWYQQALGLGLQFLLWYDEGEERNRGNFPPRFSGRQFPNYSSELNVNALELEDSALYLCASSSRGRGLVYGYTFGSGTRLTVV.

The V and J genes are TRBV7-8 and TRBJ2-5, with D perhaps TRBD1 or TRBD2 (5 bases each). This CDR3 spans 14 amino acids. Trimming shortened V by 5 bases and J by 4 bases, and 14 bases separated the two germline ends. Looked up from germline, CDR1 is SGHVS and CDR2 is FQNEAQ. The CDR3 loop is CASSHRSGGETQYF. Written as DNA, the CDR3 is TGTGCCAGCAGCCATAGGTCTGGGGGAGAGACCCAGTACTTC.

The J gene is TRBJ1-1, the V gene TRBV28, with D possibly matching TRBD1 (5 bases). CDR1 MDHEN and CDR2 SYDVKM come from the germline V gene. This CDR3 is 17 amino acids long. V lost 5 bases to trimming and J lost 0 bases, with 19 bases between them. The CDR3 loop is CASSPPGGRWVNTEAFF. CDR3 DNA sequence: TGTGCCAGCAGTCCGCCGGGGGGGAGGTGGGTGAACACTGAAGCTTTCTTT. The complete variable domain, with remaining parts taken from reference TRBV28 and TRBJ1-1, reads DVKVTQSSRYLVKRTGEKVFLECVQDMDHENMFWYRQDPGLGLRLIYFSYDVKMKEKGDIPEGYSVSREKKERFSLILESASTNQTSMYLCASSPPGGRWVNTEAFFGQGTRLTVV.

The chain uses TRBV27 and TRBJ2-2; a possible D gene is TRBD2 (7 bases). CDR1 and CDR2 from the germline V gene are MNHEY and SMNVEV (reference sequence). V was shortened by 3 bases and J by 4 bases, with 12 bases between the two germline ends. The CDR3 contains 15 residues. CDR3 in amino acids: CASSFGGRSTGELFF. The CDR3 DNA sequence: TGTGCCAGCAGTTTCGGGGGGCGCTCCACCGGGGAGCTGTTTTTT.

The rearrangement links TRBV7-9 to TRBJ1-1; D possibly corresponds to TRBD1 (6 bases). Germline CDR1 is SEHNR and CDR2 is FQNEAQ (reference sequence). Between the trimmed V and J ends, which lost 1 base and 8 bases, there was a span of 14 bases. CDR3 length: 14 residues. Here the CDR3 reads CASSLVGRGIEAFF. In nucleotides, the CDR3 is TGTGCCAGCAGCTTAGTAGGCAGGGGAATAGAAGCTTTCTTT.